These T cell receptor beta chains were read from a single sample in a study of blood T cell repertoires in COVID-19. Measured with immunoSEQ multiplex PCR; TCRdb has only the in-frame clones, and not every one. Seen here are approximately 400,000 clones, approximately 90% observed once, and the top ten hold more than 0.95%. The source material was PBMCs or T cells enriched from blood (not recorded which). Every receptor here comes from a woman aged 18-29 years who had recovered from COVID-19. CDR3s include the opening cysteine and the closing phenylalanine or tryptophan. A D gene is named only where the DNA matches it firmly. Size is omitted from some rows. Given values are once, few, many or a class for expanded clones.

j_call v_call d_call clone_size cdr3_length cdr3_aa cdr3_nt
TRBJ1-1 TRBV10-3 - - 14 CAISGATENTEAFF TGTGCCATCAGTGGGGCGACAGAGAACACTGAAGCTTTCTTT
TRBJ1-2 TRBV9 - - 15 CASSVAGAVNYGYTF TGTGCCAGCAGCGTAGCTGGAGCGGTTAACTATGGCTACACCTTC
TRBJ2-7 TRBV6-5 TRBD1 - 14 CASSYGQGVGEQYF TGTGCCAGCAGTTACGGGCAGGGGGTTGGAGAGCAGTACTTC
TRBJ2-1 TRBV6-5 TRBD2 - 15 CASTFGLAGNNEQFF TGTGCCAGCACCTTCGGGCTAGCGGGGAACAATGAGCAGTTCTTC
TRBJ1-4 TRBV2 - once 14 CASSSDGANEKLFF TGTGCCAGCAGTAGCGACGGAGCTAATGAAAAACTGTTTTTT
TRBJ1-2 TRBV7-2 - - 18 CASSASGGELGPLYGYTF TGTGCCAGCAGCGCATCGGGGGGGGAATTGGGGCCGCTCTATGGCTACACCTTC
TRBJ2-3 TRBV30 TRBD2 - 13 CAWSVLAVDTQYF TGTGCCTGGAGTGTACTAGCGGTAGATACGCAGTATTTT
TRBJ1-5 TRBV5-1 - - 15 CASRVGGGSNQPQHF TGCGCCAGCAGGGTTGGGGGAGGTAGCAATCAGCCCCAGCATTTT
TRBJ2-7 TRBV25-1 - - 13 CASSESSAYEQYF TGTGCCAGCAGTGAATCTTCCGCGTACGAGCAGTACTTC
TRBJ1-4 TRBV5-1 TRBD1 - 15 CASSSDRVGGEKLFF TGCGCCAGCAGCTCGGACAGGGTGGGAGGTGAAAAACTGTTTTTT
TRBJ1-3 TRBV29-1 - - 17 CSVEDLGRGFSGNTIYF TGCAGCGTTGAAGATCTAGGGCGAGGGTTCTCTGGAAACACCATATATTTT
TRBJ1-3 TRBV28 - - 11 CATRTGNTIYF TGTGCCACTAGAACTGGAAACACCATATATTTT
TRBJ2-7 TRBV6-5 TRBD1 - 16 CASSYPNIGQGGEQYF TGTGCCAGCAGTTACCCTAACATCGGACAGGGAGGCGAGCAGTACTTC
TRBJ1-2 TRBV30 - once 12 CAWSVSSYGYTF TGTGCCTGGAGTGTAAGCTCCTATGGCTACACCTTC
TRBJ2-5 TRBV4-2 TRBD1 - 13 CASSQEQGGTQYF TGTGCCAGCAGCCAAGAACAGGGGGGGACCCAGTACTTC
TRBJ1-2 TRBV6-5 - - 12 CARGGANYGYTF TGTGCCAGGGGGGGGGCTAACTATGGCTACACCTTC
TRBJ1-1 TRBV27 - - 14 CASSQQIMNTEAFF TGTGCCAGCAGTCAACAGATCATGAACACTGAAGCTTTCTTT
TRBJ1-1 TRBV12-3/TRBV12-4 TRBD1 - 13 CASSTAGGTEAFF TGTGCCAGCAGCACAGCAGGGGGCACTGAAGCTTTCTTT
TRBJ2-7 TRBV6-2/TRBV6-3 TRBD1 - 15 CASSNDRGRYYEQYF TGTGCCAGCAGTAACGACAGGGGAAGGTACTACGAGCAGTACTTC
TRBJ1-1 TRBV19 TRBD1 - 15 CASSPYRGESTEAFF TGTGCCAGTAGTCCCTACAGGGGCGAGAGCACTGAAGCTTTCTTT
TRBJ2-1 TRBV5-4 TRBD1 - 14 CASGRTGPYNEQFF TGTGCCAGCGGCAGGACAGGCCCCTACAATGAGCAGTTCTTC
TRBJ2-1 TRBV6-6 TRBD2 - 13 CASSSGGASEQFF TGTGCCAGCAGTTCCGGGGGGGCCAGTGAGCAGTTCTTC
TRBJ2-5 TRBV5-1 TRBD1 once 16 CASSLSGTGRKETQYF TGCGCCAGCAGCTTGTCCGGGACAGGGAGGAAAGAGACCCAGTACTTC
TRBJ1-1 TRBV5-1 TRBD1 - 15 CASSTDRGGVPEAFF TGCGCCAGCAGCACGGACAGGGGTGGAGTCCCTGAAGCTTTCTTT
TRBJ2-7 TRBV5-1 TRBD1 - 14 CASSWGDRSYEQYF TGCGCCAGCAGCTGGGGGGACAGGTCCTACGAGCAGTACTTC
TRBJ2-2 TRBV11-1 TRBD1 - 13 CASSRQGAGELFF TGTGCCAGCAGCCGACAGGGCGCCGGGGAGCTGTTTTTT
TRBJ2-1 TRBV7-2 - - 17 CASSLGPSASSYNEQFF TGTGCCAGCAGCTTAGGCCCCAGCGCGAGCTCCTACAATGAGCAGTTCTTC
TRBJ2-3 TRBV7-3 TRBD2 once 16 CASSLRVAGDTDTQYF TGTGCCAGCAGCTTAAGGGTAGCGGGGGACACAGATACGCAGTATTTT
TRBJ2-7 TRBV6-5 - - 15 CASSYETSGAYEQYF TGTGCCAGCAGTTACGAGACTAGTGGGGCATACGAGCAGTACTTC
TRBJ2-3 TRBV6-5 - - 14 CASSPHDRRDTQYF TGTGCCAGCAGTCCTCACGACAGGCGGGATACGCAGTATTTT
TRBJ1-2 TRBV3-1/TRBV3-2 TRBD1 - 17 CASSQAPQGASGYGYTF TGTGCCAGCAGCCAAGCACCCCAGGGGGCTTCAGGCTATGGCTACACCTTC
TRBJ1-1 TRBV7-9 TRBD1 - 14 CASSPHEGASRAFF TGTGCCAGCAGCCCCCACGAGGGGGCCTCAAGAGCTTTCTTT
TRBJ1-1 TRBV5-1 - - 14 CASSLAVRDTEAFF TGCGCCAGCAGCTTGGCTGTCAGGGACACTGAAGCTTTCTTT
TRBJ1-6 TRBV5-1 TRBD1 - 18 CASSLGQGAGSYNSPLHF TGCGCCAGCAGCTTGGGCCAGGGGGCGGGTTCCTATAATTCACCCCTCCACTTT
TRBJ2-3 TRBV3-1/TRBV3-2 TRBD2 - 20 CASSQDYGTSGLMSTDTQYF TGTGCCAGCAGCCAAGATTACGGAACTAGCGGGCTCATGAGCACAGATACGCAGTATTTT
TRBJ2-3 TRBV6-5 - - 14 CASSRGGGTDTQYF TGTGCCAGCAGCCGAGGAGGGGGCACAGATACGCAGTATTTT